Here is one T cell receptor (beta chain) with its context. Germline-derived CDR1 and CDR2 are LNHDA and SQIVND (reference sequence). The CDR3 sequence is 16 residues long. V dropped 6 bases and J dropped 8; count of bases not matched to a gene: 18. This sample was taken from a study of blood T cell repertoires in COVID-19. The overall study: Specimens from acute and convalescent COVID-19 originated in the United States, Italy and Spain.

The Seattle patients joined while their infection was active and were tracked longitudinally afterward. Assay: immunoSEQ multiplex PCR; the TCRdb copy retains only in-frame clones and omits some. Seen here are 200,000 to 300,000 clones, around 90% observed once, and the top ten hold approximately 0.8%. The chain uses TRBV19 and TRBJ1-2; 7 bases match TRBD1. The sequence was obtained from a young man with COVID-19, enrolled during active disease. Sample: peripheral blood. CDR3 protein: CASSPGQSLRVGGYTF. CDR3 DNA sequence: TGTGCCAGTAGCCCGGGACAGTCTCTGCGGGTGGGCGGCTACACCTTC.